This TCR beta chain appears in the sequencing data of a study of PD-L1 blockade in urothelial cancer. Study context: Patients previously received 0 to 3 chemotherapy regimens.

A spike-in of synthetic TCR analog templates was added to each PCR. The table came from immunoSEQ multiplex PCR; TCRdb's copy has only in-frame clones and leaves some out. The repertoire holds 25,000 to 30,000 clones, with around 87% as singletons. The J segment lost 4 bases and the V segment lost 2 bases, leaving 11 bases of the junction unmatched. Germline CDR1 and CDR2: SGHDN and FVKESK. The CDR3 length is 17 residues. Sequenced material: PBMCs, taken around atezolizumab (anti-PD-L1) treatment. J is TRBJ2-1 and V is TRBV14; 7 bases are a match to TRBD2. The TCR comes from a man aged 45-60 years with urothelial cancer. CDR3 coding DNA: TGTGCCAGCAGCCAATTCTTAGCGGGCCCACCATACAATGAGCAGTTCTTC. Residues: CASSQFLAGPPYNEQFF.